The 4 T cell receptor beta chains presented below share a single source sample, sequenced in a study of blood T cell repertoires in COVID-19. Profiled with immunoSEQ multiplex PCR; TCRdb holds only in-frame clones, not every one. The data show around 330,000 clones, about 89% seen once. The sequencing sample was made of PBMCs or T cells enriched from blood (not recorded which). The receptors originated from a woman between 40 and 50 years old who had recovered from COVID-19.

The V and J genes are TRBV30 and TRBJ2-1, with D perhaps TRBD2 (5 bases). The germline V gene encodes CDR1 GTSNPN and CDR2 SVGIG (reference sequence). The V end lost 1 base, the J end lost 8 bases, and 15 bases lay between the germline ends. CDR3 length: 14 residues. The CDR3 DNA sequence: TGTGCCTGGAGTGGTCTAGCCCGAATCGATGAGCAGTTCTTC. It specifies CAWSGLARIDEQFF. The complete variable domain, with remaining parts taken from reference TRBV30 and TRBJ2-1, reads SQTIHQWPATLVQPVGSPLSLECTVEGTSNPNLYWYRQAAGRGLQLLFYSVGIGQISSEVPQNLSASRPQDRQFILSSKKLLLSDSGFYLCAWSGLARIDEQFFGPGTRLTVL.

The chain carries TRBV30 and TRBJ2-7; 8 bases map to TRBD1. The trim removed 3 bases at V and 5 bases at J, leaving 6 bases unmatched. This CDR3 has 13 residues. The germline V gene encodes CDR1 GTSNPN and CDR2 SVGIG (reference sequence). For the CDR3, the DNA is TGTGCCTGGAGACCTCCAGGGGGCGACGAGCAGTACTTC. This translates into CAWRPPGGDEQYF.

The rearrangement uses TRBV4-3 and TRBJ2-7, with a weak D call TRBD1 (5 bases). Germline loops: CDR1 LGHNA, CDR2 YSLEER. The CDR3 totals 14 residues. The germline V and J ends were trimmed by 1 base and 3 bases, with 10 bases remaining between them. CDR3 amino acids: CASSQVRQNYEQYF. Written as DNA, the CDR3 is TGCGCCAGCAGCCAAGTACGACAGAACTACGAGCAGTACTTC.

The chain carries TRBV2 and TRBJ1-5, with D perhaps matching TRBD1 (5 bases). Trimming took off 7 bases at V and 6 bases at J, with 13 bases between the two ends. The CDR3 length is 13 residues. CDR1 is SNHLY and CDR2 is FYNNEI in the germline V gene. CDR3 sequence reads: CASKEGLGQPQHF. CDR3 DNA sequence: TGTGCCAGCAAGGAGGGGTTGGGTCAGCCCCAGCATTTT.